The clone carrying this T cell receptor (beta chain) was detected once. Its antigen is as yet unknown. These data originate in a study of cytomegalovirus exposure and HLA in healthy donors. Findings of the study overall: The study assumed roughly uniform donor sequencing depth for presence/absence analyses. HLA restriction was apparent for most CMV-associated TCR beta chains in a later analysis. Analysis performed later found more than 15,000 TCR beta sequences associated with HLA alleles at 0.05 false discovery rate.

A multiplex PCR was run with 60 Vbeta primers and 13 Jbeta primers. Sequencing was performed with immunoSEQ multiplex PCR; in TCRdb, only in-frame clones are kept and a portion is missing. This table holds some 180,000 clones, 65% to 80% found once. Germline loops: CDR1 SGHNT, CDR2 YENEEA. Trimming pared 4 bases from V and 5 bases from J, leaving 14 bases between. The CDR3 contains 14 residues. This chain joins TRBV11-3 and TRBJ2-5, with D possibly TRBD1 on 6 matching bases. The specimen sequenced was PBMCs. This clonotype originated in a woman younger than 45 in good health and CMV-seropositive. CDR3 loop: CASSSTGTRETQYF. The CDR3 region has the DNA TGTGCCAGCAGCTCAACCGGGACAAGGGAGACCCAGTACTTC.